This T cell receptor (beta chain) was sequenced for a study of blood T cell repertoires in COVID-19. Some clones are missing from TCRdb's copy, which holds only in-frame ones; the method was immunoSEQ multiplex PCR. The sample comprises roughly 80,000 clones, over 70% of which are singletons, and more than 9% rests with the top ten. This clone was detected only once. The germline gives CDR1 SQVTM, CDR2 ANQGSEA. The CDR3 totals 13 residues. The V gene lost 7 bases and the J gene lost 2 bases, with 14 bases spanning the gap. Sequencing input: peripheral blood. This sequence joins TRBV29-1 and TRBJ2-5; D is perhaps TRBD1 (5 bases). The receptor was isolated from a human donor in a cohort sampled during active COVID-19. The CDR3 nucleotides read TGCAGCGCCGACGCAGGGCTGCAAGAGACCCAGTACTTC. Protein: CSADAGLQETQYF.